The rows below give T cell receptor beta chains drawn from one sample of a study of blood T cells in healthy people across ages. TCRdb redid the calling of the 5' RACE reads with MiXCR, one entry per CDR3 protein. The sample shows about 580,000 distinct CDR3 sequences, more than 45% of them seen only once. Specimen: blood. The receptors come from a man older than 75 in good health. CDR3s include the opening cysteine and the closing phenylalanine or tryptophan. Each record gives: V gene, J gene, CDR3 length, D gene, clone size, CDR3 protein, CDR3 DNA. The D gene is left open where the match is weak. The listing skips clone size in some rows; elsewhere it reads once, few, many or a size class.

TRBV20-1	TRBJ1-4	13	NA	NA	CSASGFGNEKLFF	TGCAGTGCTAGTGGGTTCGGGAATGAAAAACTGTTTTTT
TRBV20-1	TRBJ2-7	17	TRBD1	NA	CSARGQGRETGAYEQYF	TGCAGTGCTAGAGGCCAAGGCCGCGAGACAGGGGCCTACGAGCAGTACTTC
TRBV20-1	TRBJ2-1	14	TRBD1	NA	CSAGGQGAANEQFF	TGCAGTGCCGGGGGACAGGGGGCAGCAAATGAGCAGTTCTTC
TRBV14	TRBJ2-7	14	TRBD2	NA	CASSKAGGRHEQYF	TGTGCCAGCAGCAAAGCGGGAGGCCGTCACGAGCAGTACTTC
TRBV2	TRBJ2-1	15	NA	few	CASRDRDLFRDEQFF	TGTGCCAGCAGGGACCGCGACCTCTTTAGGGATGAGCAGTTCTTC
TRBV28	TRBJ1-1	14	NA	few	CASSPGVSNTEAFF	TGTGCCAGCAGCCCAGGGGTCTCGAACACTGAAGCTTTCTTT
TRBV7-9	TRBJ2-5	12	TRBD1	many	CASSPDRETQYF	TGTGCCAGCAGCCCGGACAGGGAGACCCAGTACTTC
TRBV6-5	TRBJ2-5	13	TRBD2	many	CASSYGGEETQYF	TGTGCCAGCAGTTACGGGGGGGAAGAGACCCAGTACTTC
TRBV20-1	TRBJ2-3	16	NA	NA	CSAREGAGIITDTQYF	TGCAGTGCTAGAGAGGGGGCGGGGATCATCACAGATACGCAGTATTTT
TRBV7-2	TRBJ2-1	13	TRBD1	few	CASSLQQGNEQFF	TGTGCCAGCAGCTTACAACAGGGGAATGAGCAGTTCTTC
TRBV5-4	TRBJ2-7	16	NA	few	CASSLATGQNLYEQYF	TGTGCCAGCAGCTTGGCTACCGGGCAGAACTTGTACGAGCAGTACTTC
TRBV18	TRBJ2-1	16	NA	NA	CASSPRGGARPMSQFF	TGTGCCAGCTCACCGCGAGGCGGGGCCCGTCCAATGTCACAGTTCTTC
TRBV4-3	TRBJ2-3	17	TRBD2	NA	CASSQEGSAGRGDTQYF	TGCGCCAGCAGCCAAGAAGGGTCAGCGGGAAGAGGGGATACGCAGTATTTT
TRBV5-1	TRBJ2-7	15	TRBD1	NA	CASSVEGQGIYEQYF	TGCGCCAGCAGCGTGGAGGGACAGGGAATCTACGAGCAGTACTTC
TRBV20-1	TRBJ2-1	15	TRBD2	NA	CSAHHPWRGDNEQFF	TGCAGTGCCCACCACCCCTGGCGGGGGGACAATGAGCAGTTCTTC
TRBV7-9	TRBJ2-4	13	NA	many	CASSLDPKNIQYF	TGTGCCAGCAGCCTGGACCCCAAAAACATTCAGTACTTC
TRBV9	TRBJ2-7	15	NA	many	CASQRNREFSYEQYF	TGTGCCAGCCAGAGGAACAGGGAGTTTAGCTACGAGCAGTACTTC
TRBV6-6	TRBJ1-5	15	NA	few	CASSPTGIANQPQHF	TGTGCCAGCAGCCCTACAGGGATTGCCAATCAGCCCCAGCATTTT
TRBV6-2/TRBV6-3	TRBJ2-3	15	NA	NA	CASSYRGQLTDTQYF	TGTGCCAGCAGTTATAGAGGCCAGCTCACAGATACGCAGTATTTT
TRBV6-5	TRBJ1-1	17	TRBD1	NA	CASSWTGGAGLNTEAFF	TGTGCCAGCAGTTGGACAGGGGGCGCCGGGCTAAACACTGAAGCTTTCTTT
TRBV20-1	TRBJ1-5	13	TRBD1	NA	CSAKTGGNQPQHF	TGCAGTGCAAAGACAGGGGGCAATCAGCCCCAGCATTTT
TRBV21-1	TRBJ2-7	14	NA	NA	CASSRRDRAYEQYF	TGTGCCAGCAGCCGGCGGGACAGGGCCTACGAGCAGTACTTC
TRBV7-2	TRBJ2-7	11	NA	many	CASSFGLEQYF	TGTGCCAGCAGCTTTGGACTTGAGCAGTACTTC
TRBV3-1	TRBJ2-1	16	NA	NA	CASSSGPGLGYNEQFF	TGTGCCAGCAGTTCGGGACCGGGATTGGGTTACAATGAGCAGTTCTTC
TRBV7-2	TRBJ1-6	15	NA	few	CASSLAPGANSPLHF	TGTGCCAGCAGCTTAGCTCCAGGGGCGAATTCACCCCTCCACTTT
TRBV29-1	TRBJ2-5	14	TRBD1	NA	CSVLGTGGQDEQYF	TGCAGCGTTCTTGGGACAGGGGGGCAGGATGAGCAGTACTTC
TRBV9	TRBJ2-1	15	TRBD1	NA	CASSARTGVNNEQFF	TGTGCCAGCAGCGCCAGGACAGGGGTAAACAATGAGCAGTTCTTC
TRBV29-1	TRBJ2-5	13	NA	NA	CSVCQNLQETQYF	TGCAGCGTTTGCCAGAACTTGCAAGAGACCCAGTACTTC
TRBV7-2	TRBJ2-7	13	NA	NA	CASSGGYGNEQYF	TGTGCCAGCAGCGGGGGTTATGGGAACGAGCAGTACTTC
TRBV2	TRBJ1-6	15	TRBD1	NA	CASSKDRETNSPLHF	TGTGCCAGCAGTAAGGACAGGGAAACTAATTCACCCCTCCACTTT
TRBV7-9	TRBJ2-1	13	NA	many	CAMAVGSYNEQFF	TGTGCCATGGCGGTAGGGTCCTACAATGAGCAGTTCTTC